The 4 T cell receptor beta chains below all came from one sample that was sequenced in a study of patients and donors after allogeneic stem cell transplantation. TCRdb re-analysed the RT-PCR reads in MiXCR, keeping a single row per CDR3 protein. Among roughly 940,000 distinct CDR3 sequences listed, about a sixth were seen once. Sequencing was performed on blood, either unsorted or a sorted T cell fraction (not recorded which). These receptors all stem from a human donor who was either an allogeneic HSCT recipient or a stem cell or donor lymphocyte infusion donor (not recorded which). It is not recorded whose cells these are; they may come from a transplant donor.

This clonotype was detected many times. CDR3 bases: TGTGCCAGCAGCCCCTTTCCCGGGGGGGCCTACGAGCAGTACTTC. Its protein product is CASSPFPGGAYEQYF. The chain employs TRBV4-2 and TRBJ2-7, with 8 bases lining up with TRBD2. Per the germline V gene, CDR1 is LGHNA and CDR2 is YNFKEQ. J lost 2 bases, V lost 4 bases, and 7 bases had no gene match. The CDR3 loop spans 15 amino acids.

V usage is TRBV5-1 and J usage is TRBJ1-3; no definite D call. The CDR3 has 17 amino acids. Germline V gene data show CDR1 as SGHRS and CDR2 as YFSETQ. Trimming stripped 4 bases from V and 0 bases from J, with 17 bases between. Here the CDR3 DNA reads TGCGCCAGCAGCGTACGTCCGGGGTTGAGCTCTGGAAACACCATATATTTT. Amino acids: CASSVRPGLSSGNTIYF.

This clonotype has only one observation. CDR3 sequence: CASSPLPIRGGIGTDTQYF. For the CDR3, the DNA is TGTGCCAGCTCACCACTCCCGATCCGAGGGGGGATCGGCACAGATACGCAGTATTTT. The chain employs TRBV18 and TRBJ2-3; D may be TRBD1 or TRBD2 (6 bases each). Per the germline V gene, CDR1 is KGHSH and CDR2 is LQKENI. The CDR3 has 19 residues. V shed 1 base and J shed 1 base, with 21 bases lying between them. Filled out from reference TRBV18 and TRBJ2-3, the complete variable domain reads NAGVMQNPRHLVRRRGQEARLRCSPMKGHSHVYWYRQLPEEGLKFMVYLQKENIIDESGMPKERFSAEFPKEGPSILRIQQVVRGDSAAYFCASSPLPIRGGIGTDTQYFGPGTRLTVL.

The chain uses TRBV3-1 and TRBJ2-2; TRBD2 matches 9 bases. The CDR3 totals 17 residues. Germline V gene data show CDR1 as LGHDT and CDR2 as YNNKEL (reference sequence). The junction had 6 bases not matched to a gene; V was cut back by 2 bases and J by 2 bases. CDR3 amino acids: CASSQPGLAPNTGELFF. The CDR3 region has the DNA TGTGCCAGCAGCCAACCCGGACTAGCGCCCAACACCGGGGAGCTGTTTTTT.